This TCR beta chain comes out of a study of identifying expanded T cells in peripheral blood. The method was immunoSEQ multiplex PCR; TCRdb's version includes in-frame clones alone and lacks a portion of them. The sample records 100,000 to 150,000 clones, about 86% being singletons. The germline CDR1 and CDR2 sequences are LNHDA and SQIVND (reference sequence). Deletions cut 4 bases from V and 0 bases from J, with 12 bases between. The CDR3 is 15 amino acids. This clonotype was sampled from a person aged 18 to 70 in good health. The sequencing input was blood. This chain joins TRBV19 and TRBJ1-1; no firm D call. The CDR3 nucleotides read TGTGCCAGTAGTACCGGACGGTCGATGAACACTGAAGCTTTCTTT. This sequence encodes CASSTGRSMNTEAFF.